The 17 T cell receptor beta chains below were found in one sample sequenced in a study of blood T cell repertoires in COVID-19. The protocol was immunoSEQ multiplex PCR, while the TCRdb copy is restricted to in-frame clones and leaves out a portion. Here the sample spans 93,000 or so clones, approximately 90% being singletons. Sequencing input: peripheral blood. All receptors come from a man aged 50 to 59 in a cohort sampled during active COVID-19.

The chain combines TRBV11-2 with TRBJ2-7, with D perhaps matching TRBD1 (6 bases). The CDR3 totals 14 residues. Germline V gene sequence: CDR1 SGHAT, CDR2 FQNNGV. The V end was cut by 5 bases, the J end by 7 bases, with 18 bases between. This chain's CDR3 is CASSQRQGLGEQYF. The CDR3 nucleotides read TGTGCCAGCAGCCAGCGGCAGGGGTTGGGGGAGCAGTACTTC.

This chain connects TRBV4-2 to TRBJ1-1, with D perhaps TRBD1 (6 bases). Germline V gene data show CDR1 as LGHNA and CDR2 as YNFKEQ. The CDR3 consists of 13 residues. Trimming cost V 0 bases and J 5 bases, with 7 bases left between them. The CDR3 DNA is TGTGCCAGCAGCCAAGAAACAGGGACTGAAGCTTTCTTT. Translating it yields CASSQETGTEAFF.

This clone was detected once. The rearrangement joins TRBV4-1 to TRBJ2-7; no definite D call. Germline lookup yields CDR1 MGHRA and CDR2 YSYEKL. This CDR3 has 14 residues. The ends were cut back, 4 bases at V and 0 bases at J, with 10 bases in the middle. The CDR3 spells CASSRDPGSYEQYF. CDR3 sequence (DNA): TGCGCCAGCAGCCGAGACCCCGGCTCCTACGAGCAGTACTTC.

The gene calls are TRBV13 and TRBJ1-2; D perhaps matches TRBD1 (6 bases). Germline V gives CDR1 PRHDT, CDR2 FYEKMQ (reference sequence). The CDR3 runs to 13 residues. V shed 2 bases and J shed 7 bases, with 11 bases lying between them. The CDR3 nucleotides read TGTGCCAGCAGCTTAATGGGGGCGGTTGGCTACACCTTC. Its protein is CASSLMGAVGYTF.

The V and J genes are TRBV27 and TRBJ2-1, with TRBD1 matching over 9 bases. V trimming: 5 bases; J trimming: 0 bases; junction bases outside the gene matches: 11. The germline CDR1 and CDR2 sequences are MNHEY and SMNVEV (reference sequence). The CDR3 is 18 amino acids. The CDR3 sequence is CASSLRRTGASSYNEQFF. DNA for the CDR3: TGTGCCAGCAGTCTCCGGAGGACAGGGGCGAGCTCCTACAATGAGCAGTTCTTC.

The rearrangement uses TRBV2 and TRBJ2-7; 9 bases line up with TRBD1. The length of the CDR3 is 13 residues. Germline V CDR1 and CDR2: SNHLY, FYNNEI. The trim removed 5 bases at V and 7 bases at J, leaving 6 bases unmatched. The CDR3 protein is CASSRDRAGEQYF. DNA of the CDR3: TGTGCCAGCAGTAGGGACAGGGCGGGTGAGCAGTACTTC.

The chain carries TRBV21-1 and TRBJ1-5. TRBV21-1 is reported as a pseudogene. This CDR3 spans 14 amino acids. In nucleotides, the CDR3 is TGTGCCAGCAGCGGCGGGGCTACGCCACAGCCCCAGCATTTT. Translated, it gives CASSGGATPQPQHF.

The chain combines TRBV9 with TRBJ2-1, with D possibly TRBD1 on 6 matching bases. V was clipped by 3 bases and J by 0 bases, with 10 bases between them. This CDR3 comprises 15 residues. The germline CDR1 and CDR2 sequences are SGDLS and YYNGEE. CDR3 in DNA: TGTGCCAGCAGCGCCGGGACAAGCTCCTACAATGAGCAGTTCTTC. This translates into CASSAGTSSYNEQFF.

The chain uses TRBV6-1 and TRBJ2-7; D might be TRBD1 (5 bases). The CDR3 contains 12 residues. Germline V gene data show CDR1 as MNHNS and CDR2 as SASEGT. The germline V and J ends were trimmed by 2 bases and 3 bases, with 5 bases remaining between them. The chain's CDR3 is CASSEQGYEQYV. The CDR3 DNA is TGTGCCAGCAGTGAACAGGGCTACGAGCAGTACGTC.

The V and J genes are TRBV18 and TRBJ2-1; D is undetermined. Germline-derived CDR1 and CDR2 are KGHSH and LQKENI. V was pared by 6 bases and J by 0 bases, with 12 bases between. The CDR3 contains 15 residues. The CDR3 region is CASSPTMSSYNEQFF. The CDR3 DNA follows: TGTGCCAGCTCCCCCACGATGAGCTCCTACAATGAGCAGTTCTTC.

This rearrangement joins TRBV6-5 to TRBJ1-1; no definite D call. The V end lost 8 bases, the J end lost 0 bases, and 13 bases lay between the germline ends. The CDR3 is made up of 14 amino acids. Germline CDR1 and CDR2: MNHEY and SVGAGI. CDR3 DNA sequence: TGTGCCAGCGGCCCAGAAGTTATGAACACTGAAGCTTTCTTT. Residues: CASGPEVMNTEAFF.

J is TRBJ2-4 and V is TRBV18; TRBD1 matches at 9 bases. With V trimmed by 3 bases and J by 0 bases, 0 bases remained unmatched. CDR1 is KGHSH and CDR2 is LQKENI in the germline V gene. This CDR3 has 15 amino acids. Written as DNA, the CDR3 is TGTGCCAGCTCACCGACAGGGGGAGCCAAAAACATTCAGTACTTC. Its translation: CASSPTGGAKNIQYF. Complete variable domain (other parts from reference TRBV18 and TRBJ2-4): NAGVMQNPRHLVRRRGQEARLRCSPMKGHSHVYWYRQLPEEGLKFMVYLQKENIIDESGMPKERFSAEFPKEGPSILRIQQVVRGDSAAYFCASSPTGGAKNIQYFGAGTRLSVL.

There are a few counts of this clone. The CDR3 nucleotides are TGCGCCAGCAGCCAAGAACCCCTAGCTCAAAGGGCCCAGTACTTC. It yields the protein CASSQEPLAQRAQYF. The rearrangement uses TRBV4-1 and TRBJ2-5; possible D gene TRBD2, 5 bases. V was pared by 0 bases and J by 9 bases, with 17 bases between. CDR1 and CDR2 from the germline V gene are MGHRA and YSYEKL. CDR3 size: 15 residues.

The chain combines TRBV27 with TRBJ2-3; 12 positions match TRBD1. This CDR3 has 18 amino acids. Germline V lookup: CDR1 MNHEY, CDR2 SMNVEV (reference sequence). V was pared by 1 base and J by 1 base, with 6 bases of the junction left unmatched. The CDR3: CASSLLGTGGHGTDTQYF. CDR3 sequence (DNA): TGTGCCAGCAGTTTATTAGGGACAGGGGGCCACGGCACAGATACGCAGTATTTT.

V and J are TRBV5-4 and TRBJ2-1; TRBD2 matches 7 bases. V shed 0 bases and J 10 bases; nucleotides not matched to a gene: 4. CDR3 length: 13 amino acids. CDR1 is SGHNT, CDR2 YYREEE, per germline (reference sequence). The DNA for the CDR3 is TGTGCCAGCAGCTTGGGAGCGGGGCAAGAGCAGTTCTTC. This encodes CASSLGAGQEQFF.

V gene TRBV7-3 combines with J gene TRBJ2-1; TRBD2 aligns across 12 bases. The CDR3 spans 17 residues. J lost 0 bases, V lost 4 bases, and 4 bases had no gene match. Germline lookup yields CDR1 SGHTA and CDR2 FQGTGA. The CDR3 DNA follows: TGTGCCAGCAGCTCTAGCGGGGGGGCCAGCTCCTACAATGAGCAGTTCTTC. Translating it yields CASSSSGGASSYNEQFF.

This rearrangement joins TRBV5-1 to TRBJ2-5; 13 positions match TRBD2. The germline V gene has CDR1 SGHRS and CDR2 YFSETQ. Unmatched junction bases numbered 5, after V lost 3 bases and J lost 0 bases. This CDR3 comprises 17 residues. CDR3 bases: TGCGCCAGCAGCTCTGGGGGACTAGCGGGGAACCAAGAGACCCAGTACTTC. Its translation is CASSSGGLAGNQETQYF.